This is a list of T cell receptor beta chains from one sample in a study of prognosis after radiotherapy for stage I lung cancer. TCRdb reanalysed the multiplex PCR reads using MiXCR and keeps one entry per CDR3 protein. The sample records 31,000 or so distinct CDR3 sequences, 42% being singletons. The sample in question was PBMCs, obtained before or after stereotactic body radiation therapy (not recorded which). All receptors come from a donor over 45 with non-small cell lung cancer. The CDR3 runs from the conserved cysteine through the conserved F or W. A D gene is named only where the DNA matches it firmly. Clone size is given for some rows only: seen once, a few or many times, or a class if the clone is expanded.

V: TRBV20-1; D: .; J: TRBJ1-2; size: medium-sized; CDR3: CSASHRAYGYTF; DNA: TGCAGTGCTAGTCACAGGGCCTATGGCTACACCTTC
V: TRBV7-9; D: .; J: TRBJ1-2; size: .; CDR3: CASSPRPYGYTF; DNA: TGTGCCAGCAGCCCCCGTCCCTATGGCTACACCTTC
V: TRBV14; D: .; J: TRBJ2-2; size: .; CDR3: CASSHRVPRDTGELFF; DNA: TGTGCCAGCAGCCATAGGGTTCCTCGGGACACCGGGGAGCTGTTTTTT
V: TRBV27; D: .; J: TRBJ2-1; size: medium-sized; CDR3: CASRDNEQFF; DNA: TGTGCCAGCAGAGACAATGAGCAGTTCTTC
V: TRBV11-2; D: .; J: TRBJ1-1; size: .; CDR3: CASSLDRWGLSEAFF; DNA: TGTGCCAGCAGCTTAGATCGGTGGGGACTCAGTGAAGCTTTCTTT
V: TRBV6-1; D: .; J: TRBJ2-3; size: .; CDR3: CASSESVGVTYTQYF; DNA: TGTGCCAGCAGTGAATCAGTGGGAGTCACATATACTCAGTATTTT
V: TRBV7-9; D: .; J: TRBJ2-7; size: once; CDR3: CASSLARRQFSYEQYF; DNA: TGTGCCAGCAGCTTAGCGCGTCGACAGTTCTCCTACGAGCAGTACTTC
V: TRBV6-2/TRBV6-3; D: TRBD1; J: TRBJ2-1; size: .; CDR3: CASIPTHDRGRNQFF; DNA: TGTGCCAGCATCCCGACCCACGACAGGGGACGAAATCAGTTCTTC
V: TRBV14; D: .; J: TRBJ2-1; size: many; CDR3: CASSQDPGAYNEQFF; DNA: TGTGCCAGCAGCCAAGATCCCGGGGCTTACAATGAGCAGTTCTTC
V: TRBV7-8; D: TRBD1; J: TRBJ2-7; size: many; CDR3: CASSLSGGNYYEQYF; DNA: TGTGCCAGCAGCTTATCAGGGGGCAACTACTACGAGCAGTACTTC
V: TRBV5-1; D: .; J: TRBJ2-5; size: many; CDR3: CASSFGIAETQYF; DNA: TGCGCCAGCAGCTTCGGGATTGCAGAGACCCAGTACTTC
V: TRBV9; D: TRBD1; J: TRBJ2-7; size: many; CDR3: CASSAGTGGEQYF; DNA: TGTGCCAGCAGCGCCGGGACAGGGGGTGAGCAGTACTTC
V: TRBV6-5; D: .; J: TRBJ2-2; size: .; CDR3: CASSYSNQFTGELFF; DNA: TGTGCCAGCAGTTACTCGAACCAGTTCACCGGGGAGCTGTTTTTT
V: TRBV27; D: .; J: TRBJ1-3; size: medium-sized; CDR3: CASTASAREPGNTIYF; DNA: TGTGCCAGCACCGCTTCGGCCCGGGAGCCTGGAAACACCATATATTTT
V: TRBV9; D: TRBD2; J: TRBJ2-1; size: .; CDR3: CASSASSGSREQFF; DNA: TGTGCCAGCAGCGCATCTAGCGGTTCGAGAGAGCAGTTCTTC
V: TRBV27; D: TRBD1; J: TRBJ2-7; size: many; CDR3: CASSYRLGQGSYEQYF; DNA: TGTGCCAGCAGCTATCGCCTCGGACAGGGCTCCTACGAGCAGTACTTC
V: TRBV7-9; D: .; J: TRBJ2-3; size: many; CDR3: CASSSTLDGADTQYF; DNA: TGTGCCAGCAGCTCGACCCTAGATGGGGCAGATACGCAGTATTTT
V: TRBV28; D: .; J: TRBJ2-2; size: medium-sized; CDR3: CASSLGSWSTGELFF; DNA: TGTGCCAGCAGTTTAGGGAGTTGGTCGACCGGGGAGCTGTTTTTT
V: TRBV12-3/TRBV12-4; D: .; J: TRBJ1-1; size: .; CDR3: CASSFVRNTEASF; DNA: TGTGCCAGCAGTTTCGTTAGGAACACTGAAGCTTCCTTT
V: TRBV30; D: .; J: TRBJ1-1; size: many; CDR3: CAWSGSTEAFF; DNA: TGTGCCTGGAGTGGCAGTACTGAAGCTTTCTTT
V: TRBV10-3; D: TRBD1; J: TRBJ1-1; size: many; CDR3: CAISEPGQGNTEAFF; DNA: TGTGCCATCAGTGAACCGGGACAGGGGAACACTGAAGCTTTCTTT
V: TRBV5-5; D: .; J: TRBJ2-3; size: many; CDR3: CASSLGGTTDTQYF; DNA: TGTGCCAGCAGCTTGGGGGGTACCACAGATACGCAGTATTTT
V: TRBV7-3; D: .; J: TRBJ2-5; size: .; CDR3: CASSLLAQETQYF; DNA: TGTGCCAGCAGCTTACTCGCACAAGAGACCCAGTACTTC
V: TRBV7-9; D: .; J: TRBJ1-2; size: many; CDR3: CASSLISYGYTF; DNA: TGTGCCAGCAGCTTAATCAGCTATGGCTACACCTTC
V: TRBV24-1; D: .; J: TRBJ2-3; size: .; CDR3: CATSWGSGTDTQYF; DNA: TGTGCCACCAGCTGGGGATCTGGCACAGATACGCAGTATTTT
V: TRBV6-5; D: TRBD2; J: TRBJ2-7; size: .; CDR3: CASSYLGTRGVSYEQYF; DNA: TGTGCCAGCAGTTACCTCGGGACTAGAGGGGTGTCGTACGAGCAGTACTTC
V: TRBV5-8; D: .; J: TRBJ2-1; size: many; CDR3: CASSRLWGSSYNEQFF; DNA: TGTGCCAGCAGCCGCCTTTGGGGGAGCTCCTACAATGAGCAGTTCTTC
V: TRBV5-1; D: .; J: TRBJ2-7; size: medium-sized; CDR3: CASSLSGEGVYEQYF; DNA: TGCGCCAGCAGCTTATCTGGGGAAGGGGTCTACGAGCAGTACTTC
V: TRBV6-5; D: .; J: TRBJ1-1; size: many; CDR3: CASSYSETGDTEAFF; DNA: TGTGCCAGCAGTTACTCGGAGACAGGTGACACTGAAGCTTTCTTT
V: TRBV5-5; D: TRBD1; J: TRBJ2-7; size: many; CDR3: CASSSRGGPYEQYF; DNA: TGTGCCAGCAGCTCCCGAGGGGGCCCCTACGAGCAGTACTTC
V: TRBV24-1; D: .; J: TRBJ1-1; size: many; CDR3: CATSDLAGRIRNTEAFF; DNA: TGTGCCACCAGTGATTTGGCGGGGAGAATTAGGAACACTGAAGCTTTCTTT
V: TRBV24-1; D: TRBD2; J: TRBJ2-5; size: many; CDR3: CASSRSGAATQYF; DNA: TGTGCCTCCTCAAGGAGCGGGGCGGCGACCCAGTACTTC
V: TRBV9; D: .; J: TRBJ2-2; size: many; CDR3: CASSVGLVATGELFF; DNA: TGTGCCAGCAGCGTAGGGCTAGTAGCCACCGGGGAGCTGTTTTTT